A single sample is the source of the 15 T cell receptor beta chains below, sequenced in a study of long-term antiretroviral therapy in people with HIV. Running of the v3.0 immunoSEQ assay took place at survey level. Assay used: immunoSEQ multiplex PCR; TCRdb lists only in-frame clones, some missing. There are more than 35,000 clones in the sample; about 96% occur only once, and around 3% lies in the top ten. Sequencing was performed on unsorted PBMCs, taken 3.7 years after starting antiretroviral therapy. The origin of the receptors is a woman in her 50s with HIV.

The chain carries TRBV6-1 and TRBJ1-5, with 8 bases that match TRBD1. CDR3 length equals 14 residues. The J segment lost 7 bases and the V segment lost 4 bases, leaving 6 bases of the junction unmatched. Germline CDR1 MNHNS, CDR2 SASEGT. The CDR3 nucleotides are TGTGCCAGCAGTGCGGACAGGGTAGGGCAGCCCCAGCATTTT. It is translated as CASSADRVGQPQHF.

This clone was seen a handful of times. The gene calls are TRBV5-4 and TRBJ1-2, with D maybe TRBD1 (5 bases). CDR3 length: 15 amino acids. Germline values: CDR1 SGHNT, CDR2 YYREEE (reference sequence). The ends were cut back, 3 bases at V and 4 bases at J, with 16 bases in the middle. CDR3 DNA sequence: TGTGCCAGCAGCTCCCGGTGGGGCGGGGGCTATGGCTACACCTTC. It yields the protein CASSSRWGGGYGYTF. The whole variable domain, remainder taken from reference TRBV5-4 and TRBJ1-2, is ETGVTQSPTHLIKTRGQQVTLRCSSQSGHNTVSWYQQALGQGPQFIFQYYREEENGRGNFPPRFSGLQFPNYSSELNVNALELDDSALYLCASSSRWGGGYGYTFGSGTRLTVV.

In its sample, this clone was seen once. This sequence joins TRBV21-1 and TRBJ2-1; no check of the table's D call, TRBD2, against the DNA was made. TRBV21-1 is recorded as a pseudogene. The CDR3 is 17 amino acids. The CDR3 coding sequence is TGTGCCAGCAGCAAAGGAGCATGGCGGGGAGGGGGAAATGAGCAGTTCTTC. Protein: CASSKGAWRGGGNEQFF.

The rearrangement links TRBV30 to TRBJ2-7; 9 bases line up with TRBD1. This CDR3 spans 15 amino acids. From germline, CDR1 is GTSNPN and CDR2 SVGIG (reference sequence). With V trimmed by 2 bases and J by 6 bases, 11 bases remained unmatched. The CDR3 protein is CAWSRPGQGTFEQYF. The CDR3 DNA follows: TGTGCCTGGAGTAGGCCGGGACAGGGAACCTTCGAGCAGTACTTC.

The rearrangement joins TRBV9 to TRBJ1-1; 7 bases are shared with TRBD1. Per the germline V gene, CDR1 is SGDLS and CDR2 is YYNGEE. The CDR3 contains 14 residues. V trimming: 0 bases; J trimming: 7 bases; junction bases outside the gene matches: 6. The CDR3 DNA reads TGTGCCAGCAGCGTAGTGCAGGGGGGGGTTGAAGCTTTCTTT. Translated, it gives CASSVVQGGVEAFF.

This chain joins TRBV2 and TRBJ1-1; no clear D gene. This CDR3 region has 15 residues. Germline V CDR1 and CDR2: SNHLY, FYNNEI. Trimming took 3 bases from V and 0 from J, leaving 11 bases between them. CDR3 DNA sequence: TGTGCCAGCAGTGACGTAGGGCGGGTGAACACTGAAGCTTTCTTT. Its translation is CASSDVGRVNTEAFF.

This chain links TRBV19 with TRBJ1-2, with 8 bases fitting TRBD1. J lost 4 bases, V lost 5 bases, and 6 bases had no gene match. The CDR3 has 14 residues. Germline loops: CDR1 LNHDA, CDR2 SQIVND (reference sequence). This chain's CDR3 is CASSPRQGPYGYTF. In DNA form, the CDR3 reads TGTGCCAGTAGTCCCAGACAGGGGCCCTATGGCTACACCTTC.

This chain links TRBV2 with TRBJ2-7; D gene ambiguous. With 7 bases removed from V and 4 bases from J, the gap between germline ends came to 11 bases. Germline V gene lookup returns CDR1 SNHLY and CDR2 FYNNEI. The CDR3 is 12 amino acids. CDR3 nucleotides: TGTGCCAGCACGGGCGAGGTTTACGAGCAGTACTTC. Amino acids: CASTGEVYEQYF.

This clone was observed once. The gene calls are TRBV2 and TRBJ2-7; 7 bases line up with TRBD1. The CDR3 runs to 11 residues. The junction had 7 bases not matched to a gene; V was cut back by 11 bases and J by 6 bases. CDR1 SNHLY and CDR2 FYNNEI come from the germline V gene. The CDR3 region is CAGQGQIEQYF. CDR3 nucleotides: TGTGCCGGCCAGGGACAGATCGAGCAGTACTTC.

The rearrangement links TRBV7-6 to TRBJ1-6, with unresolved D. Germline CDR1 reads SGHVS; CDR2 reads FNYEAQ. V was shortened by 5 bases and J by 3 bases, with 5 bases between the two germline ends. This CDR3 has 13 residues. The CDR3 DNA is TGTGCCAGCAGCCCGGTCTATAATTCACCCCTCCACTTT. Translated, it gives CASSPVYNSPLHF.

The chain is built from TRBV28 and TRBJ1-1, with D unresolved. Trimming took off 2 bases at V and 2 bases at J, with 15 bases between the two ends. Germline V gene sequence: CDR1 MDHEN, CDR2 SYDVKM. The CDR3 spans 16 residues. As DNA, the CDR3 is TGTGCCAGCAGTTTAGATTTGGGGAGGAGAAACACTGAAGCTTTCTTT. Residues: CASSLDLGRRNTEAFF.

This clone showed up just a few times. In DNA form, the CDR3 reads TGTGCCAGCAGCTTGGACCCTTCGCGGGGCGGGGAGCTGTTTTTT. It translates to CASSLDPSRGGELFF. The chain carries TRBV7-9 and TRBJ2-2; maybe TRBD2 (6 bases). Trimming took 3 bases from V and 7 from J, leaving 15 bases between them. The CDR3 has 15 amino acids. Germline V gene data show CDR1 as SEHNR and CDR2 as FQNEAQ (reference sequence).

This clone is a singleton in its sample. The rearrangement uses TRBV11-2 and TRBJ1-1; D is possibly TRBD1 (5 bases). This CDR3 spans 15 amino acids. The V and J ends lost 6 bases and 1 base respectively, with 15 bases between them. Germline V gene sequence: CDR1 SGHAT, CDR2 FQNNGV. The CDR3 DNA is TGTGCCAGCAGTAAATTCGGGCAGGGGAACACTGAAGCTTTCTTT. Its translation is CASSKFGQGNTEAFF. The whole variable domain, remainder taken from reference TRBV11-2 and TRBJ1-1, is EAGVAQSPRYKIIEKRQSVAFWCNPISGHATLYWYQQILGQGPKLLIQFQNNGVVDDSQLPKDRFSAERLKGVDSTLKIQPAKLEDSAVYLCASSKFGQGNTEAFFGQGTRLTVV.

This chain uses TRBV7-6 with TRBJ2-5, with D possibly TRBD2 on 5 matching bases. The germline V gene has CDR1 SGHVS and CDR2 FNYEAQ. Trimming removed 4 bases from V and 2 bases from J, with 5 bases in between. The CDR3 extends over 12 amino acids. The CDR3 spells CASSWEQETQYF. The CDR3 bases are TGTGCCAGCAGCTGGGAGCAAGAGACCCAGTACTTC.

This clone was counted once. This rearrangement joins TRBV6-5 to TRBJ1-5; D remains ambiguous. Deletions cut 8 bases from V and 4 bases from J, with 12 bases between. The CDR3 is made up of 13 amino acids. Germline-derived CDR1 and CDR2 are MNHEY and SVGAGI. The CDR3 sequence: CASSTAPNQPQHF. The CDR3 DNA follows: TGTGCCAGCTCAACAGCGCCGAATCAGCCCCAGCATTTT.